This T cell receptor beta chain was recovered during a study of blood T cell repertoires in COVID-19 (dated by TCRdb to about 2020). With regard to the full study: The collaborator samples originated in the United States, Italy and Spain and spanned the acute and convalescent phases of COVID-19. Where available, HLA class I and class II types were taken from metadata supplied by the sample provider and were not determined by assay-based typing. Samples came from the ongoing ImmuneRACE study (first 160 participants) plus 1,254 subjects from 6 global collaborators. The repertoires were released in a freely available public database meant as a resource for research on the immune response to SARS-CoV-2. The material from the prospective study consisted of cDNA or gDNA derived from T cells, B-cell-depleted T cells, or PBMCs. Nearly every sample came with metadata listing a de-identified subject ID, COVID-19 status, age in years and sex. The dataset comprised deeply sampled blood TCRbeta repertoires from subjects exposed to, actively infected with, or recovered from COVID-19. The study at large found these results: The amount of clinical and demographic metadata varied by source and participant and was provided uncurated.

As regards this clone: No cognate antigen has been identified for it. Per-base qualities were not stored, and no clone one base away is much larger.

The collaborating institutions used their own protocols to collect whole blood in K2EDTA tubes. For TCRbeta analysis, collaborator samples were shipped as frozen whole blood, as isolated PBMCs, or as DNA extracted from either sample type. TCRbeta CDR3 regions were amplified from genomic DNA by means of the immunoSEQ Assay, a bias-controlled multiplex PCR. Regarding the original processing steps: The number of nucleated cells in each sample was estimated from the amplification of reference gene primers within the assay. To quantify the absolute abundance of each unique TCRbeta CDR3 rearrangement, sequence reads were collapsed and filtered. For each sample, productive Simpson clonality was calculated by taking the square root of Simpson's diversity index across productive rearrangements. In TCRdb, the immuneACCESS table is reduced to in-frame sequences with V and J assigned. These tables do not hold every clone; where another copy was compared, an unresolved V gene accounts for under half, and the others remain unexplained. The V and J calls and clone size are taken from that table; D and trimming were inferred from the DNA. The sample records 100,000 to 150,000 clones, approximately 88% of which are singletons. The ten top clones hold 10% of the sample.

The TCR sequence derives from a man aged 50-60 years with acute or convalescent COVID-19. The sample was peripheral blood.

CDR3 protein: CASSPHSGKFEAFF. The DNA sequence reads TGTGCCAGCAGTCCCCACTCGGGAAAGTTTGAAGCTTTCTTT. The rearrangement combines TRBV28 with TRBJ1-1; the D gene is not confidently resolved. The germline ends are 17 bases apart after V is trimmed by 5 bases and J by 7 bases. Measured from the cysteine to the phenylalanine, the CDR3 is 14 residues long. CDR3 DNA is the only sequence kept; it has 42 bases, read in frame from the first base. The germline V gene provides CDR1 MDHEN and CDR2 SYDVKM.